Detailed here is one T cell receptor (beta chain). Its antigen is still unknown. Trimming took 0 bases from V and 7 from J, leaving 12 bases between them. From germline, CDR1 is SGHTA and CDR2 FQGNSA. The CDR3 sequence is 14 residues long. The sample originates from a study of T-cell reconstitution after alpha-beta-depleted transplantation in children. Preparation of the TCRbeta library involved a method that used unique molecular identifiers. Each CDR3 protein gets one entry after TCRdb re-called the PCR reads with MiXCR. The data show more than 400,000 distinct CDR3 sequences, roughly 10% seen once. Study-level findings and limits: In patients about two months after transplant, alpha-beta T cells reportedly arose from several hundred expanded graft clones.

The origin of this receptor is a female patient aged 2 to 10 who had a stem cell transplant for aplastic anemia, so the T cells may come from the graft donor. The input for sequencing was PBMCs, mostly from graft donor cells, taken 180 days after TCRalphabeta/CD19-depleted stem cell transplant. The V and J genes are TRBV7-2 and TRBJ1-1; no reliable D call. This CDR3 is CASSLALGSHEAFF. For the CDR3, the DNA is TGTGCCAGCAGCTTAGCCTTGGGGAGCCATGAAGCTTTCTTT.